This T cell receptor beta chain was identified in a study of blood T cell repertoires in COVID-19. Produced via immunoSEQ multiplex PCR; TCRdb's table is partial and in-frame only. The data show 290,000 or so clones, over 75% seen once. Two negative PCRs, clearance, or symptom resolution characterized the recovered Cohort 3 donors. The germline V gene encodes CDR1 MNHEY and CDR2 SVGAGI. V lost 7 bases, J lost 2 bases, and 8 bases stayed unmatched. The CDR3 sequence is 14 residues long. The origin of this receptor is a woman aged 30 to 39 who had recovered from COVID-19. Input material: PBMCs or T cells enriched from blood (not recorded which). The V and J genes are TRBV6-5 and TRBJ2-7; 7 bases are a match to TRBD2. The CDR3 loop is CASISGDRPYEQYF. The CDR3 DNA reads as TGTGCCAGCATCAGCGGGGACCGACCCTACGAGCAGTACTTC.